This T cell receptor beta chain was sequenced in a study of blood T cell repertoires in COVID-19. Background on the study: The study drew acute and convalescent COVID-19 samples from the United States, Italy and Spain. The analysed material was cDNA or gDNA that came from T cells, B-cell-depleted T cells, or PBMCs.

Trimming at V came to 3 bases and at J to 5 bases, leaving 6 bases not matched to a gene. Germline CDR1 SGHRS, CDR2 YFSETQ. The CDR3 has 14 amino acids. In the original analysis: Reference gene primer amplification yielded estimated nucleated cell counts. Sequenced by immunoSEQ multiplex PCR; TCRdb stores in-frame clones only, minus some. The V and J calls and the clone size are those of that table, but D and trimming were determined from the DNA. Of 270,000 or so clones listed, roughly nine tenths are singletons. This receptor was obtained from a woman between 40 and 50 years old who had recovered from COVID-19. Material: peripheral blood. The gene calls are TRBV5-1 and TRBJ2-7; the match to TRBD1 covers 9 bases. CDR3 DNA: TGCGCCAGCAGCTACCGACAGGGGGAACACGAGCAGTACTTC. The encoded protein is CASSYRQGEHEQYF.